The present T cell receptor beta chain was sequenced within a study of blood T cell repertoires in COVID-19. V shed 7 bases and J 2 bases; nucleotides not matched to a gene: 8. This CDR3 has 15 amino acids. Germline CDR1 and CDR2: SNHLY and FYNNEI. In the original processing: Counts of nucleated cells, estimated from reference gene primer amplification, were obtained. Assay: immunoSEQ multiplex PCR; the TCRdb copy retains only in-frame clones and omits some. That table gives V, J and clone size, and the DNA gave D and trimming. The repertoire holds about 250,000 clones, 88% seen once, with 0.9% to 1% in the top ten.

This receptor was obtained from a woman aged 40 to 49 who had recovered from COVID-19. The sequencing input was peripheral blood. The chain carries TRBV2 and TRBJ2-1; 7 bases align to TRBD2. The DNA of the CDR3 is TGTGCCAGCACCCAACCGGGACTACCCTACAATGAGCAGTTCTTC. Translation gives CASTQPGLPYNEQFF.